A single sample is the source of the 18 T cell receptor beta chains below, sequenced in a study of OX40 agonist ivuxolimab in advanced cancers. TCRdb's table, derived via immunoSEQ multiplex PCR, lists solely in-frame clones and lacks some. The sample consists of 46,000 or so clones, 60% to 80% of them appearing once. The starting material was CD4+ or CD8+ T cells sorted from blood, obtained in a trial of the OX40 agonist ivuxolimab. The source of these receptors is an adult with an advanced solid tumor such as melanoma, head and neck, liver or kidney cancer.

The chain carries TRBV27 and TRBJ1-2; TRBD1 aligns across 8 bases. This CDR3 region has 17 residues. Germline V CDR1 and CDR2: MNHEY, SMNVEV (reference sequence). The J segment lost 0 bases and the V segment lost 5 bases, leaving 11 bases of the junction unmatched. The CDR3 DNA is TGTGCCAGCAGTCCCGACAGGGGAGGCCGCTCTAACTATGGCTACACCTTC. Translated, it gives CASSPDRGGRSNYGYTF.

This clone appeared once. The J gene is TRBJ2-3, the V gene TRBV12-5, with 11 positions matching TRBD2. Germline CDR1 reads LGHNT; CDR2 reads FRNRAP. This CDR3 contains 15 residues. Losses at the gene ends were 9 bases for V and 7 bases for J; bases not matched to a gene: 12. CDR3 coding DNA: TGTGCTAGCGGGACCCCTAGCGGGAGGAGATATACGCAGTATTTT. This codes for CASGTPSGRRYTQYF.

The chain combines TRBV4-1 with TRBJ2-2, with D unresolved. Germline V gene data show CDR1 as MGHRA and CDR2 as YSYEKL. The length of the CDR3 is 15 residues. The V and J ends lost 1 base and 5 bases respectively, with 11 bases between them. CDR3: CASSQAGSGTGELFF. The DNA of the CDR3 is TGCGCCAGCAGCCAAGCTGGGTCCGGGACCGGGGAGCTGTTTTTT.

This clone occurred once. The V and J genes are TRBV28 and TRBJ1-5, with TRBD1 matching 7 bases. V dropped 5 bases and J dropped 7; count of bases not matched to a gene: 8. The CDR3 is 14 residues long. Germline V lookup: CDR1 MDHEN, CDR2 SYDVKM. DNA of the CDR3: TGTGCCAGCAGTCAGACAGGGCATGGACAGCCCCAGCATTTT. Amino acid sequence: CASSQTGHGQPQHF.

The chain uses TRBV4-2 and TRBJ2-6; D unresolved. Trimming shortened V by 7 bases and J by 1 base, and 8 bases separated the two germline ends. The CDR3 extends over 14 amino acids. CDR1 LGHNA and CDR2 YNFKEQ come from the germline V gene. The chain's CDR3 is CASTPLSGANVLTF. In DNA, the CDR3 is TGTGCCAGCACTCCGTTATCTGGGGCCAACGTCCTGACTTTC.

The chain has TRBV5-7 and TRBJ2-1; tentatively, D is TRBD1 (6 bases). TRBV5-7 qualifies as an ORF whose function is uncertain. With 0 bases removed from V and 1 base from J, the gap between germline ends came to 8 bases. The CDR3 consists of 15 residues. The CDR3 DNA follows: TGTGCCAGCAGCTTGGCTGGACAGTCCTACAATGAGCAGTTCTTC. Translating it yields CASSLAGQSYNEQFF.

The CDR3 sequence: CASSLGATGANVLTF. Written as DNA, the CDR3 is TGCGCCAGCAGCTTGGGTGCTACTGGGGCCAACGTCCTGACTTTC. V is TRBV5-1 and J is TRBJ2-6, with no clear D. The CDR3 has 15 amino acids. With 0 bases removed from V and 2 bases from J, the gap between germline ends came to 6 bases. Germline V gives CDR1 SGHRS, CDR2 YFSETQ.

The chain uses TRBV5-1 and TRBJ1-2; D unclear. Trimming left V 5 bases short and J 2 bases short, with 10 bases between. Germline CDR1 and CDR2: SGHRS and YFSETQ. CDR3 length: 13 residues. The CDR3 sequence: CASRDGLNYGYTF. The CDR3 DNA reads as TGCGCCAGCAGAGACGGATTGAACTATGGCTACACCTTC.

The rearrangement links TRBV5-4 to TRBJ1-2; maybe TRBD1 (5 bases). The germline V and J ends were trimmed by 1 base and 8 bases, with 15 bases remaining between them. The CDR3 loop spans 14 amino acids. From germline, CDR1 is SGHNT and CDR2 YYREEE (reference sequence). The chain's CDR3 is CASSLQGLGRGYTF. The DNA of the CDR3 is TGTGCCAGCAGCTTGCAGGGCCTTGGAAGGGGCTACACCTTC. The full variable domain, its missing parts supplied by reference TRBV5-4 and TRBJ1-2, is ETGVTQSPTHLIKTRGQQVTLRCSSQSGHNTVSWYQQALGQGPQFIFQYYREEENGRGNFPPRFSGLQFPNYSSELNVNALELDDSALYLCASSLQGLGRGYTFGSGTRLTVV.

The CDR3 coding sequence is TGCGCCAGCAGCGAAGGACAGGGGCGAGTTTCGGGGGCTGAAGCTTTCTTT. Its translation: CASSEGQGRVSGAEAFF. This chain uses TRBV5-1 with TRBJ1-1, with 9 positions matching TRBD1. CDR1 is SGHRS, CDR2 YFSETQ, per germline. Germline trimming cut 4 bases from V and 6 bases from J; bases unmatched to any gene: 16. This CDR3 contains 17 residues.

J is TRBJ1-3 and V is TRBV15; D call uncertain. The CDR3 extends over 15 amino acids. The germline CDR1 and CDR2 sequences are LNHNV and YYDKDF (reference sequence). Trimming pared 5 bases from V and 0 bases from J, leaving 11 bases between. CDR3 DNA sequence: TGTGCCACCAGCGTAGGACGCAGCTCTGGAAACACCATATATTTT. This translates into CATSVGRSSGNTIYF. Filled out from reference TRBV15 and TRBJ1-3, the complete variable domain reads DAMVIQNPRYQVTQFGKPVTLSCSQTLNHNVMYWYQQKSSQAPKLLFHYYDKDFNNEADTPDNFQSRRPNTSFCFLDIRSPGLGDTAMYLCATSVGRSSGNTIYFGEGSWLTVV.

This clone came up once. The V and J genes are TRBV5-1 and TRBJ1-2, with TRBD1 as a possible D gene (5 bases). This CDR3 is 13 amino acids long. Germline-derived CDR1 and CDR2 are SGHRS and YFSETQ. V was cut by 0 bases and J by 8 bases, with 11 bases left in between. The CDR3 sequence is CASSLASGRGYTF. DNA of the CDR3: TGCGCCAGCAGCTTGGCCTCAGGGAGGGGCTACACCTTC.

The rearrangement joins TRBV6-1 to TRBJ1-2, with D possibly TRBD1 on 5 matching bases. This CDR3 comprises 13 residues. Trimming took 6 bases from V and 1 from J, leaving 9 bases between them. Germline V lookup: CDR1 MNHNS, CDR2 SASEGT. DNA of the CDR3: TGTGCCAGCAGCCGGGACGATAACTATGGCTACACCTTC. This encodes CASSRDDNYGYTF.

As to this clone: The same CDR3 can be traced to other DNA sequences in this sample. The J gene is TRBJ1-1, the V gene TRBV7-2; the D gene is possibly TRBD1 (6 bases). CDR3 length equals 14 residues. Germline CDR1 SGHTA, CDR2 FQGNSA. V lost 7 bases to trimming and J lost 5 bases, with 17 bases between them. The CDR3 DNA reads as TGTGCCAGCATGTACAGGAGGGGGGGGACTGAAGCTTTCTTT. This codes for CASMYRRGGTEAFF.

The chain employs TRBV7-3 and TRBJ2-7; the match to TRBD2 covers 11 bases. Germline V gene lookup returns CDR1 SGHTA and CDR2 FQGTGA. V shed 4 bases and J 1 base; nucleotides not matched to a gene: 3. The CDR3 length is 15 residues. The CDR3 here is CASSSGLAGSYEQYF. As DNA, the CDR3 is TGTGCCAGCAGCTCCGGACTAGCGGGTTCCTACGAGCAGTACTTC.

This clone was counted only a few times. The chain recombines TRBV2 with TRBJ2-7; the D gene is possibly TRBD1 (6 bases). The CDR3 is 13 amino acids. Germline CDR1 and CDR2: SNHLY and FYNNEI. The V end was cut by 4 bases, the J end by 5 bases, with 12 bases between. CDR3 amino acids: CASSVQGMNEQYF. In nucleotides, the CDR3 is TGTGCCAGCAGTGTACAGGGAATGAACGAGCAGTACTTC.

V and J are TRBV7-2 and TRBJ1-1; D ambiguous. CDR3 size: 13 residues. The germline V gene has CDR1 SGHTA and CDR2 FQGNSA. Trimming took off 2 bases at V and 0 bases at J, with 4 bases between the two ends. The CDR3 DNA reads TGTGCCAGCAGCTTATCCGTGAACACTGAAGCTTTCTTT. This encodes CASSLSVNTEAFF. The entire variable domain, with the rest obtained from reference TRBV7-2 and TRBJ1-1, is as follows: GAGVSQSPSNKVTEKGKDVELRCDPISGHTALYWYRQSLGQGLEFLIYFQGNSAPDKSGLPSDRFSAERTGGSVSTLTIQRTQQEDSAVYLCASSLSVNTEAFFGQGTRLTVV.

The J gene is TRBJ2-5, the V gene TRBV29-1, with 13 bases matching TRBD2. The CDR3 is made up of 14 amino acids. Germline V gene data show CDR1 as SQVTM and CDR2 as ANQGSEA. V gave up 6 bases and J gave up 5 bases; unmatched junction bases: 6. The CDR3 bases are TGCAGCGTCTCCGGGACTAGCGGGACCGAGACCCAGTACTTC. It specifies CSVSGTSGTETQYF.